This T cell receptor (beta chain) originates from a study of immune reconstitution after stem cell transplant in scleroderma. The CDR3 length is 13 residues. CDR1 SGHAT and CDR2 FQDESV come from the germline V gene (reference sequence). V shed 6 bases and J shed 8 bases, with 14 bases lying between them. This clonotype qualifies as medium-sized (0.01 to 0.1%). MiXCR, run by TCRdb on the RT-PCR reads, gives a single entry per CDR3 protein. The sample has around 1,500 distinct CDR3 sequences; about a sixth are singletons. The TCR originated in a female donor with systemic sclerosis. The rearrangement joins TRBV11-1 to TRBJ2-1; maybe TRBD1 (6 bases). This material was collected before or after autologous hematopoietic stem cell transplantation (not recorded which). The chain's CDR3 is CASRPDRYDEQFF. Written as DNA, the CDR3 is TGTGCCAGCAGACCAGACAGGTACGATGAGCAGTTCTTC.